This TCR beta chain was identified in a study of cytomegalovirus exposure and HLA in healthy donors. Germline values: CDR1 SGHNT, CDR2 YYREEE (reference sequence). V dropped 5 bases and J dropped 7 bases, with 16 bases sitting between them. The CDR3 totals 15 residues. PCR used 60 Vbeta primers and 13 Jbeta primers. Profiled with immunoSEQ multiplex PCR; TCRdb holds only in-frame clones, not every one. The table records under 200,000 clones, around 77% of them present only once. Regarding this clone: Its specificity is not known.

General study points: What a later analysis showed was that several of the most significant clusters appeared linked to common viral pathogens.

The origin of this receptor is a man aged 45 to 65 in good health and CMV-seropositive. Sequenced sample: PBMCs. V usage is TRBV5-4 and J usage is TRBJ2-6, with D possibly TRBD2 on 5 matching bases. This CDR3 reads CASSRYGEIANVLTF. CDR3 bases: TGTGCCAGCAGTCGATATGGGGAGATAGCCAACGTCCTGACTTTC.